This T cell receptor beta chain stems from a study of spatial heterogeneity in lung cancer. The study's findings and limits: Counts that tracked tumor mutation counts were those of expanded intratumoral alpha and beta TCRs. Estimation of coverage gave values of around 7% for alpha and more than 11% for beta chains in tumor T cells.

This CDR3 is 14 amino acids long. From germline, CDR1 is SEHNR and CDR2 FQNEAQ (reference sequence). The J segment lost 1 base and the V segment lost 5 bases, leaving 3 bases of the junction unmatched. This clonotype appeared many times. Its antigen is still unknown. Time point given: sample taken at primary tumor resection. The donors comprised around 76 untreated early-stage non-small cell lung cancer patients. TCRdb analysed the 5' RACE reads with MiXCR anew, one entry per CDR3 protein. The table shows around 15,000 distinct CDR3 sequences, with 6.8% occurring only once. The chain couples TRBV7-9 to TRBJ1-1; 8 bases align to TRBD1. The receptor was isolated from a female donor with early-stage non-small cell lung cancer. Here the sequenced sample was lung tumor tissue, taken at surgery. This chain's CDR3 is CASSTDRENTEAFF. The CDR3 DNA is TGTGCCAGCAGCACGGACAGGGAGAACACTGAAGCTTTCTTT. Complete variable domain (other parts from reference TRBV7-9 and TRBJ1-1): DTGVSQNPRHKITKRGQNVTFRCDPISEHNRLYWYRQTLGQGPEFLTYFQNEAQLEKSRLLSDRFSAERPKGSFSTLEIQRTEQGDSAMYLCASSTDRENTEAFFGQGTRLTVV.